The rows below give T cell receptor beta chains drawn from one sample of a study of T cell responses to AZD1222 COVID-19 vaccine. Assay: immunoSEQ multiplex PCR; the TCRdb copy retains only in-frame clones and omits some. This sample yields fewer than 200,000 clones, of which roughly nine tenths are seen a single time; 4.4% belongs to the top ten. This specimen consisted of peripheral blood, obtained on day 0 of MenACWY control vaccination. All receptors come from an adult in good health. Each CDR3 is given with its conserved first and last residue. A D gene is named only where the DNA matches it firmly. For some rows the clone size is stated as once, few or many, or as a class when expanded; others skip it.

v_call,cdr3_length,j_call,d_call,clone_size,cdr3_aa,cdr3_nt
TRBV11-3,13,TRBJ2-5,.,.,CASSLTSKETQYF,TGTGCCAGCAGCTTAACTAGCAAAGAGACCCAGTACTTC
TRBV4-1,17,TRBJ1-5,.,.,CASSRSQGAASNQPQHF,TGCGCCAGCAGCCGCTCCCAAGGGGCCGCGAGCAATCAGCCCCAGCATTTT
TRBV5-1,17,TRBJ1-1,TRBD1,once,CASSHGTGRLANTEAFF,TGCGCCAGCAGCCACGGGACAGGCCGCCTGGCGAACACTGAAGCTTTCTTT
TRBV5-1,11,TRBJ2-7,.,.,CASSLGFEQYF,TGCGCCAGCAGCTTGGGTTTCGAGCAGTACTTC
TRBV28,13,TRBJ2-4,.,.,CATSGLAKNIQYF,TGTGCCACCAGCGGGCTAGCCAAAAACATTCAGTACTTC
TRBV7-2,14,TRBJ2-1,TRBD1,once,CASRGQVTYNEQFF,TGTGCCAGCAGGGGACAGGTGACGTACAATGAGCAGTTCTTC
TRBV19,13,TRBJ1-6,.,.,CASGGIGNSPLHF,TGTGCCAGCGGGGGGATTGGGAATTCACCCCTCCACTTT
TRBV19,15,TRBJ2-5,TRBD1,.,CASSMGRGRQETQYF,TGTGCCAGTAGTATGGGCAGGGGGAGACAAGAGACCCAGTACTTC
TRBV30,15,TRBJ1-3,.,.,CAWREQGTSGNTIYF,TGTGCCTGGAGGGAACAGGGTACCTCCGGAAACACCATATATTTT
TRBV11-2,13,TRBJ2-5,.,.,CASSLLGQETQYF,TGTGCCAGCAGCCTTCTAGGCCAAGAGACCCAGTACTTC
TRBV28,13,TRBJ2-3,TRBD2,.,CATGLANTDTQYF,TGTGCCACTGGACTAGCGAACACAGATACGCAGTATTTT
TRBV7-2,15,TRBJ1-5,.,.,CASSLVGQNNQPQHF,TGTGCCAGCAGCTTAGTGGGCCAGAACAATCAGCCCCAGCATTTT
TRBV25-1,13,TRBJ1-2,.,.,CASSRGRSYGYTF,TGTGCCTCCAGTAGGGGCAGAAGTTATGGCTACACCTTC
TRBV7-9,13,TRBJ2-7,TRBD1,.,CASSPDRAYEQYF,TGTGCCAGCAGCCCTGACAGGGCCTACGAGCAGTACTTC
TRBV28,14,TRBJ1-2,TRBD1,.,CASSPRDRVNGYTF,TGTGCCAGCAGTCCTCGGGACAGGGTCAATGGCTACACCTTC
TRBV28,16,TRBJ2-1,.,.,CASSLIGTALTAEQFF,TGTGCCAGCAGTTTAATCGGAACCGCCCTCACGGCTGAGCAGTTCTTC
TRBV30,15,TRBJ2-3,TRBD2,.,CAWSRASGNTDTQYF,TGTGCCTGGAGTAGGGCTAGCGGTAACACAGATACGCAGTATTTT
TRBV5-1,16,TRBJ2-1,.,.,CASSSILESSYNEQFF,TGCGCCAGCAGCTCCATACTTGAGTCCTCCTACAATGAGCAGTTCTTC
TRBV9,14,TRBJ2-7,.,.,CASSREGQGTEQYF,TGTGCCAGCAGCCGAGAGGGACAAGGAACCGAGCAGTACTTC
TRBV3-1/TRBV3-2,15,TRBJ2-1,TRBD2,.,CASSRLAGVYNEQFF,TGTGCCAGCAGTCGACTAGCGGGAGTCTACAATGAGCAGTTCTTC
TRBV7-6,16,TRBJ2-3,TRBD1,.,CASSSGTGSSTDTQYF,TGTGCCAGCAGCTCCGGGACAGGGTCTAGCACAGATACGCAGTATTTT
TRBV27,14,TRBJ2-7,.,.,CASSRPGPFREQYF,TGTGCCAGCAGCCGACCTGGACCCTTTCGGGAGCAGTACTTC
TRBV7-7,15,TRBJ2-5,TRBD1,.,CASRAGTGGPETQYF,TGTGCCAGCAGGGCCGGGACAGGGGGACCAGAGACCCAGTACTTC
TRBV19,14,TRBJ1-4,TRBD1,.,CASSKGQTVEKLFF,TGTGCCAGTAGTAAGGGACAGACCGTTGAAAAACTGTTTTTT
TRBV6-5,14,TRBJ1-1,TRBD1,.,CASSSGTVNTEAFF,TGTGCCAGCAGTTCCGGGACAGTCAACACTGAAGCTTTCTTT
TRBV6-5,14,TRBJ2-1,TRBD2,.,CASRGLPPFNEQFF,TGTGCCAGCAGGGGACTACCCCCCTTCAATGAGCAGTTCTTC
TRBV18,14,TRBJ2-7,.,.,CASSQGVPSYEQYF,TGTGCCAGCTCACAAGGGGTCCCCTCCTACGAGCAGTACTTC
TRBV4-1,16,TRBJ1-1,.,.,CASSPDFGLSADQAFF,TGCGCCAGCAGCCCCGATTTTGGGCTTTCGGCGGACCAAGCTTTCTTT
TRBV28,14,TRBJ1-5,.,.,CASSPGLGGQPQHF,TGTGCCAGCAGTCCCGGACTAGGGGGTCAGCCCCAGCATTTT
TRBV5-1,15,TRBJ2-2,TRBD1,.,CASGTGGLNTGELFF,TGCGCCAGCGGTACAGGGGGCTTGAACACCGGGGAGCTGTTTTTT
TRBV5-1,14,TRBJ1-1,TRBD1,.,CASAVRTGRTEAFF,TGCGCCAGCGCCGTTCGGACAGGGCGCACTGAAGCTTTCTTT
TRBV4-2,16,TRBJ2-7,.,.,CASSPYSRRGPDEQYF,TGTGCCAGCAGCCCATATAGTAGGAGGGGGCCTGACGAGCAGTACTTC
TRBV4-3,15,TRBJ1-5,.,.,CASSQSVGSNQPQHF,TGCGCCAGCAGCCAATCCGTTGGTAGTAATCAGCCCCAGCATTTT
TRBV7-9,17,TRBJ1-5,.,.,CASSLGAGSWGNQPQHF,TGTGCCAGCAGCTTAGGGGCGGGGTCATGGGGCAATCAGCCCCAGCATTTT
TRBV30,16,TRBJ1-6,.,.,CAWNRGDAPRNSPLHF,TGTGCCTGGAATCGTGGGGACGCCCCTAGGAATTCACCCCTCCACTTT
TRBV6-5,14,TRBJ1-4,TRBD1,.,CASRRTGGSEKLFF,TGTGCCAGCAGGCGGACAGGGGGGAGTGAAAAACTGTTTTTT
TRBV19,13,TRBJ1-6,.,.,CASSIGGDSPLHF,TGTGCCAGTAGTATTGGGGGAGATTCACCCCTCCACTTT
TRBV24-1,14,TRBJ2-5,.,.,CATSDPLKGETQYF,TGTGCCACCAGTGATCCCCTGAAGGGAGAGACCCAGTACTTC
TRBV5-1,16,TRBJ2-3,TRBD2,.,CASREGLAENRDTQYF,TGCGCCAGCAGGGAGGGACTAGCGGAAAACAGAGATACGCAGTATTTT
TRBV30,14,TRBJ1-2,.,.,CAWSVQWGQGGYTF,TGTGCCTGGAGTGTACAATGGGGGCAGGGTGGCTACACCTTC
TRBV7-2,14,TRBJ2-3,TRBD2,.,CASSVTSGTDTQYF,TGTGCCAGCAGCGTAACTAGCGGCACAGATACGCAGTATTTT
TRBV7-8,16,TRBJ1-2,TRBD1,.,CASSLLGQGRGNGYTF,TGTGCCAGCAGCTTACTGGGACAGGGCCGGGGGAATGGCTACACCTTC
TRBV19,16,TRBJ1-2,TRBD1,.,CASSRTGKGPGYGYTF,TGTGCCAGTAGCAGGACAGGGAAGGGGCCAGGCTATGGCTACACCTTC
TRBV5-1,15,TRBJ2-1,.,once,CASSYGQQSYNEQFF,TGCGCCAGCAGCTACGGACAGCAGTCCTACAATGAGCAGTTCTTC
TRBV4-2,17,TRBJ2-1,TRBD2,.,CASSPRRLADYGNEQFF,TGTGCCAGCAGCCCTCGTAGGCTAGCGGACTACGGGAATGAGCAGTTCTTC
TRBV9,13,TRBJ2-7,.,.,CASSVDEAYEQYF,TGTGCCAGCAGCGTAGACGAGGCCTACGAGCAGTACTTC
TRBV27,15,TRBJ2-1,.,once,CASSLNALTYNEQFF,TGTGCCAGCAGTTTAAACGCGCTAACCTACAATGAGCAGTTCTTC
TRBV12-3/TRBV12-4,13,TRBJ2-7,.,.,CASSSSPPYEQYF,TGTGCCAGCAGCTCCTCCCCCCCCTACGAGCAGTACTTC
TRBV19,12,TRBJ1-1,TRBD1,.,CASSRDSTEAFF,TGTGCCAGTAGTAGGGACAGTACTGAAGCTTTCTTT
TRBV29-1,15,TRBJ1-3,TRBD1,.,CSAGKDRGSGNTIYF,TGCAGCGCCGGGAAAGACAGGGGCTCTGGAAACACCATATATTTT
TRBV5-1,16,TRBJ1-2,TRBD1,.,CASSLGQGIRLRGYTF,TGCGCCAGCAGCCTTGGACAGGGAATTCGTTTGCGTGGCTACACCTTC
TRBV30,17,TRBJ2-1,TRBD2,.,CAWSSHAGLAVNNEQFF,TGTGCCTGGAGTTCCCACGCGGGACTAGCGGTTAACAATGAGCAGTTCTTC
TRBV4-1,14,TRBJ1-2,.,few,CASSQGTEQYGYTF,TGCGCCAGCAGCCAAGGGACTGAGCAGTATGGCTACACCTTC
TRBV18,13,TRBJ2-5,.,.,CASSPPNVETQYF,TGTGCCAGCTCACCACCCAACGTCGAGACCCAGTACTTC
TRBV9,15,TRBJ2-1,TRBD2,.,CASSFTSGSLNEQFF,TGTGCCAGCAGCTTTACTAGCGGGAGCCTCAATGAGCAGTTCTTC